This TCR beta chain was captured in a study of T cell repertoires in cytomegalovirus infection. Study at large: TCR beta signatures that were public indicated CMV infection and matching HLA type.

TCRdb re-called the reads with MiXCR, one entry per CDR3 protein. This table holds about 530,000 distinct CDR3 sequences, approximately 26% found once. This clonotype was found many times. CDR3 length: 18 amino acids. Trimming removed 5 bases from V and 3 bases from J, with 26 bases in between. Germline assignment: CDR1 SEHNR and CDR2 FQNEAQ (reference sequence). The genes are TRBV7-9 and TRBJ2-7; D may be TRBD1 or TRBD2 (7 bases each). The TCR was taken from a human donor in good health (CMV status not recorded). Some clones in this sample may be carry-over from other donors' samples. Sequencing input: PBMCs. CDR3 DNA: TGTGCCAGCAGCCCGACCGGAGGGGGCGGGGGATCGTACTACGAGCAGTACGTC. Encoded protein: CASSPTGGGGGSYYEQYV.